Presented here are 32 T cell receptor beta chains from one specimen sequenced in a study of blood T cell repertoires in COVID-19 (dated by TCRdb to the early 2020s). Library preparation used the immunoSEQ multiplex PCR assay. Imported from immuneACCESS, the table was reduced by TCRdb to in-frame sequences with V and J called. These copies leave out some clones; in studies compared against another copy, an unresolved V gene accounts for under half, and the cause of the remainder is not known. Recorded for this sample are about 73,000 clones; around 80% of them occurred a single time. Around 5% of the sample is held by the ten biggest clonotypes. Sequencing was carried out using peripheral blood. These receptors all stem from a man in his fifties or sixties with active COVID-19.

This chain joins TRBV6-1 and TRBJ2-5; weak D call: TRBD1 (5 bases). Per the germline V gene, CDR1 is MNHNS and CDR2 is SASEGT. V was trimmed by 2 bases and J by 5 bases, leaving 12 bases between them. The CDR3 is made up of 14 amino acids. The CDR3 sequence: CASSEIAGAETQYF. CDR3 nucleotide sequence: TGTGCCAGCAGTGAAATAGCTGGGGCTGAGACCCAGTACTTC.

The gene calls are TRBV3-1 (or the pseudogene TRBV3-2) and TRBJ2-1, with TRBD2 matching 13 bases. Germline CDR1 is LGHDT and CDR2 is YNNKEL (reference sequence). Trimming cost V 4 bases and J 6 bases; bases outside gene matches: 9. This CDR3 spans 17 amino acids. The CDR3 protein is CASSLGLAGASGNEQFF. In DNA form, the CDR3 reads TGTGCCAGCAGCCTAGGACTAGCGGGGGCCTCGGGCAATGAGCAGTTCTTC.

In its sample, this clone was seen a few times. This chain joins TRBV7-2 and TRBJ2-1, with D possibly being TRBD2 (6 bases). From germline, CDR1 is SGHTA and CDR2 FQGNSA. This CDR3 has 14 residues. The ends were cut back, 3 bases at V and 10 bases at J, with 16 bases in the middle. CDR3 loop: CASSLDLSGGEQFF. CDR3 bases: TGTGCCAGCAGCTTGGACCTCTCCGGAGGGGAGCAGTTCTTC.

Within the sample, this clone is medium-sized. The chain recombines TRBV28 with TRBJ2-5, with a weak D call TRBD1 (5 bases). Looked up from germline, CDR1 is MDHEN and CDR2 is SYDVKM. V lost 5 bases and J lost 3, with 13 bases in between. The CDR3 spans 14 residues. For the CDR3, the DNA is TGTGCCAGCAGTCCCATGGGGCTAGAAGAGACCCAGTACTTC. This encodes CASSPMGLEETQYF.

The chain is built from TRBV6-1 and TRBJ2-1; 10 bases align to TRBD2. The germline V gene encodes CDR1 MNHNS and CDR2 SASEGT. V was clipped by 1 base and J by 6 bases; unmatched bases: 6. There are 16 residues in the CDR3. The CDR3 sequence is CASSEGPIAGGNEQFF. The CDR3 DNA is TGTGCCAGCAGTGAAGGACCTATAGCGGGAGGCAATGAGCAGTTCTTC.

The CDR3 loop reads CASSHRGRGYGYTF. As DNA, the CDR3 is TGTGCCAGCAGCCACAGGGGGCGCGGTTATGGCTACACCTTC. V and J are TRBV2 and TRBJ1-2; 9 bases line up with TRBD1. With 6 bases clipped from V and 5 bases from J, the junction kept 7 bases outside the gene matches. CDR1 is SNHLY, CDR2 FYNNEI, per germline. The CDR3 consists of 14 residues.

V and J are TRBV3-1 (or the pseudogene TRBV3-2) and TRBJ2-5; 8 positions match TRBD2. V gave up 1 base and J gave up 7 bases; unmatched junction bases: 2. The CDR3 totals 13 residues. Per germline, CDR1 LGHDT and CDR2 YNNKEL (reference sequence). Here the CDR3 reads CASSQVREGTQYF. The CDR3 bases are TGTGCCAGCAGCCAAGTCCGGGAGGGGACCCAGTACTTC.

This clone was picked up one time. V and J are TRBV7-8 and TRBJ2-3; 10 bases align to TRBD2. The CDR3 length is 16 residues. J lost 1 base, V lost 3 bases, and 4 bases had no gene match. CDR1 is SGHVS, CDR2 FQNEAQ, per germline. CDR3 sequence: CASSLGLAGGTDTQYF. The CDR3 nucleotides are TGTGCCAGCAGCTTGGGCCTAGCGGGGGGCACAGATACGCAGTATTTT.

This clone was counted a single time. CDR3: CASSSLGLAGGPGETQYF. The CDR3 DNA reads TGTGCCAGTAGTTCGTTAGGACTAGCGGGGGGGCCGGGCGAGACCCAGTACTTC. The chain uses TRBV19 and TRBJ2-5; 15 bases map to TRBD2. The CDR3 has 18 amino acids. Unmatched junction bases numbered 12, after V lost 5 bases and J lost 5 bases. The germline gives CDR1 LNHDA, CDR2 SQIVND (reference sequence).

The chain employs TRBV5-1 and TRBJ1-4; the D gene is possibly TRBD1 (6 bases). The CDR3 spans 14 residues. V lost 4 bases to trimming and J lost 7 bases, with 14 bases between them. Per germline, CDR1 SGHRS and CDR2 YFSETQ. CDR3 nucleotide sequence: TGCGCCAGCAGCATGCCCGGGACACCTGAAAAACTGTTTTTT. The encoded protein is CASSMPGTPEKLFF. The variable domain in full, completed from reference TRBV5-1 and TRBJ1-4, reads KAGVTQTPRYLIKTRGQQVTLSCSPISGHRSVSWYQQTPGQGLQFLFEYFSETQRNKGNFPGRFSGRQFSNSRSEMNVSTLELGDSALYLCASSMPGTPEKLFFGSGTQLSVL.

On this clone: This same CDR3 is encoded by further DNA sequences in the sample. The chain carries TRBV7-9 and TRBJ2-3; no reliable D call. Trimming left V 5 bases short and J 3 bases short, with 3 bases between. Germline V CDR1 and CDR2: SEHNR, FQNEAQ (reference sequence). This CDR3 is 11 amino acids long. The CDR3 here is CASSLTDTQYF. CDR3 sequence (DNA): TGTGCCAGCAGCCTAACAGATACGCAGTATTTT.

This chain joins TRBV27 and TRBJ2-5; D is possibly TRBD1 (6 bases). CDR3 length equals 13 residues. Germline values: CDR1 MNHEY, CDR2 SMNVEV (reference sequence). The V end was cut by 6 bases, the J end by 1 base, with 9 bases between. The CDR3 region is CASRRDTQETQYF. CDR3 nucleotides: TGTGCCAGCAGAAGGGACACCCAAGAGACCCAGTACTTC.

The gene calls are TRBV6-4 and TRBJ2-1, with a tentative D call TRBD2 (6 bases). CDR3 length: 16 amino acids. Germline V lookup: CDR1 MRHNA, CDR2 SNTAGT. The germline V and J ends were trimmed by 0 bases and 10 bases, with 19 bases remaining between them. The CDR3 sequence: CASSDSIVGVGGEQFF. The CDR3 nucleotides read TGTGCCAGCAGTGACTCGATCGTCGGGGTGGGGGGAGAGCAGTTCTTC.

The genes are TRBV7-2 and TRBJ1-2, with a possible D match to TRBD1 (6 bases). The ends were cut back, 3 bases at V and 7 bases at J, with 18 bases in the middle. Germline CDR1 is SGHTA and CDR2 is FQGNSA. The CDR3 has 15 residues. The CDR3 bases are TGTGCCAGCAGCTTTGCCCGACGGACAGTTCGTGGCTACACCTTC. Translating it yields CASSFARRTVRGYTF. The whole variable domain, filled in from reference TRBV7-2 and TRBJ1-2, reads GAGVSQSPSNKVTEKGKDVELRCDPISGHTALYWYRQSLGQGLEFLIYFQGNSAPDKSGLPSDRFSAERTGGSVSTLTIQRTQQEDSAVYLCASSFARRTVRGYTFGSGTRLTVV.

The CDR3 loop reads CASGGRGLVNEQFF. The CDR3, as DNA: TGTGCCAGCGGGGGCAGGGGGTTGGTCAATGAGCAGTTCTTC. This chain joins TRBV9 and TRBJ2-1; TRBD1 matches 7 bases. This CDR3 spans 14 amino acids. Trimming took 7 bases from V and 6 from J; bases not matched to a gene: 10. The germline gives CDR1 SGDLS, CDR2 YYNGEE.

The CDR3: CASSPGQGLLNTEAFF. CDR3 nucleotides: TGTGCCAGCAGCCCGGGACAGGGGCTTTTGAACACTGAAGCTTTCTTT. This rearrangement joins TRBV7-6 to TRBJ1-1, with 10 bases identical to TRBD1. V shed 5 bases and J 0 bases; nucleotides not matched to a gene: 6. From germline, CDR1 is SGHVS and CDR2 FNYEAQ. CDR3 length: 16 residues.

In nucleotides, the CDR3 is TGTGCCAGCAGCTTAGACGGGTCTTTGCTCACAGATACGCAGTATTTT. Its translation is CASSLDGSLLTDTQYF. The chain is built from TRBV11-1 and TRBJ2-3; unclear D gene. V lost 1 base and J 2 bases, leaving 13 bases between the germline ends. Germline V gene lookup returns CDR1 SGHAT and CDR2 FQDESV (reference sequence). CDR3 length: 16 amino acids.

The J gene is TRBJ1-1, the V gene TRBV10-3; tentative D call: TRBD1 (5 bases). Germline V gene sequence: CDR1 ENHRY, CDR2 SYGVKD. The CDR3 sequence is 14 residues long. V lost 2 bases, J lost 2 bases, and 9 bases lay in between. The CDR3 coding sequence is TGTGCCATCAGTGAGCAGACAGCCAACACTGAAGCTTTCTTT. Its protein product is CAISEQTANTEAFF.

This chain links TRBV5-6 with TRBJ2-5; TRBD2 matches at 7 bases. The CDR3 length is 17 residues. V lost 2 bases to trimming and J lost 3 bases; unmatched junction nucleotides: 13. Germline assignment: CDR1 SGHDT and CDR2 YYEEEE. The CDR3 sequence: CASSFSWSSGVKETQYF. The CDR3 DNA reads as TGTGCCAGCAGCTTTTCATGGTCTAGCGGAGTCAAAGAGACCCAGTACTTC.

The genes are TRBV27 and TRBJ2-1; tentative D call: TRBD2 (6 bases). Looked up from germline, CDR1 is MNHEY and CDR2 is SMNVEV (reference sequence). The germline V and J ends were trimmed by 4 bases and 14 bases, with 18 bases remaining between them. The CDR3 runs to 13 residues. The CDR3 DNA is TGTGCCAGCAGTTATAGCGGAAGGGCCAGGAAGTTCTTC. It codes for CASSYSGRARKFF.

The chain employs TRBV18 and TRBJ1-2; unclear D gene. V lost 1 base and J lost 0, with 12 bases in between. The CDR3 is 16 amino acids. Germline CDR1 KGHSH, CDR2 LQKENI. CDR3 sequence reads: CASSPQSAQTNYGYTF. The CDR3 bases are TGTGCCAGCTCACCACAGTCCGCACAGACTAACTATGGCTACACCTTC.

This clone was counted a few times. The chain uses TRBV4-3 and TRBJ1-6, with D tentatively TRBD1 (6 bases). The CDR3 runs to 16 residues. Deletions cut 0 bases from V and 7 bases from J, with 13 bases between. Germline loops: CDR1 LGHNA, CDR2 YSLEER. This CDR3 is CASSQEGQTGNSPLHF. CDR3 DNA: TGCGCCAGCAGCCAAGAAGGACAGACGGGGAATTCACCCCTCCACTTT.

This clone was counted once. The chain combines TRBV4-3 with TRBJ2-7; D remains unclear. The CDR3 is 14 amino acids. Germline V gene sequence: CDR1 LGHNA, CDR2 YSLEER. Trimming stripped 1 base from V and 7 bases from J, with 14 bases between. CDR3 residues: CASSQAPIRGEQYF. CDR3 in DNA: TGCGCCAGCAGCCAAGCCCCCATCCGAGGAGAGCAGTACTTC.

The gene calls are TRBV5-1 and TRBJ2-1; TRBD2 matches 9 bases. V shed 7 bases and J 5 bases; nucleotides not matched to a gene: 7. The CDR3 totals 14 residues. Looked up from germline, CDR1 is SGHRS and CDR2 is YFSETQ. The CDR3 sequence is CASGGRGRDNEQFF. The CDR3 DNA sequence: TGCGCCAGCGGGGGACGCGGGAGGGACAATGAGCAGTTCTTC.

This clone has only one observation. The J gene is TRBJ2-7, the V gene TRBV5-1; D is perhaps TRBD2 (7 bases). Between the trimmed V and J ends, which lost 0 bases and 3 bases, there was a span of 10 bases. Germline lookup yields CDR1 SGHRS and CDR2 YFSETQ. The CDR3 extends over 14 amino acids. CDR3 in DNA: TGCGCCAGCAGCTTGGTAGGGGGGGACTACGAGCAGTACTTC. Its protein is CASSLVGGDYEQYF.

This clone was seen a handful of times. The gene calls are TRBV9 and TRBJ2-3; D may be TRBD2 (7 bases). The germline V gene has CDR1 SGDLS and CDR2 YYNGEE. The CDR3 contains 16 residues. Trimming cost V 4 bases and J 4 bases, with 19 bases left between them. This chain's CDR3 is CASSPGEGGAADTQYF. The CDR3 DNA sequence: TGTGCCAGCAGCCCAGGGGAGGGAGGGGCGGCAGATACGCAGTATTTT.

The rearrangement uses TRBV7-2 and TRBJ2-1; D is perhaps TRBD2 (5 bases). The germline CDR1 and CDR2 sequences are SGHTA and FQGNSA. V was clipped by 2 bases and J by 4 bases, with 6 bases between them. CDR3 size: 13 residues. CDR3 DNA sequence: TGTGCCAGCAGCTTACAGCGGTACAATGAGCAGTTCTTC. It is translated as CASSLQRYNEQFF.

This clone occurred once. The V gene is TRBV4-3, the J gene TRBJ2-5, with D tentatively TRBD1 (6 bases). V lost 3 bases, J lost 1 base, and 6 bases lay in between. CDR1 and CDR2 from the germline V gene are LGHNA and YSLEER. The CDR3 extends over 13 amino acids. DNA of the CDR3: TGCGCCAGCAGCCAGACAGGCCAAGAGACCCAGTACTTC. It translates to CASSQTGQETQYF.

This clone has a handful of counts. V and J are TRBV28 and TRBJ2-7; 7 bases agree with TRBD1. CDR3 length: 17 amino acids. Germline lookup yields CDR1 MDHEN and CDR2 SYDVKM. V shed 5 bases, J shed 5 bases, and the junction held 18 bases outside the gene matches. CDR3 sequence (DNA): TGTGCCAGCAGTCCCCCGACAGGGTTTGGCCATCGTGACGAGCAGTACTTC. Translating it yields CASSPPTGFGHRDEQYF.

The rearrangement links TRBV7-8 to TRBJ2-1; 9 bases match TRBD1. Germline V gene data show CDR1 as SGHVS and CDR2 as FQNEAQ. V lost 6 bases, J lost 2 bases, and 5 bases stayed unmatched. The CDR3 consists of 15 residues. The CDR3: CASRPGTGTYNEQFF. CDR3 DNA: TGTGCCAGCAGACCCGGGACAGGGACCTACAATGAGCAGTTCTTC.

In regard to this clone: The DNA is omitted, as the CDR3 cannot be located on it reliably, and the CDR3 follows TCRdb's listing. The chain couples TRBV6-2 or TRBV6-3 to TRBJ1-5. Germline loops: CDR1 MNHEY, CDR2 SVGEGT. Both ends counted, the CDR3 spans 17 residues. The CDR3 here is CASSYSIASGAQFPSIF.

This chain links TRBV27 with TRBJ2-7, with 9 bases matching TRBD2. J was trimmed by 5 bases and V by 6 bases; bases with no gene match: 11. The CDR3 consists of 15 residues. Germline V gene data show CDR1 as MNHEY and CDR2 as SMNVEV (reference sequence). Written as DNA, the CDR3 is TGTGCCAGCAGGGACTTTAGCGGGAGAGGGAACGAGCAGTACTTC. It yields the protein CASRDFSGRGNEQYF.